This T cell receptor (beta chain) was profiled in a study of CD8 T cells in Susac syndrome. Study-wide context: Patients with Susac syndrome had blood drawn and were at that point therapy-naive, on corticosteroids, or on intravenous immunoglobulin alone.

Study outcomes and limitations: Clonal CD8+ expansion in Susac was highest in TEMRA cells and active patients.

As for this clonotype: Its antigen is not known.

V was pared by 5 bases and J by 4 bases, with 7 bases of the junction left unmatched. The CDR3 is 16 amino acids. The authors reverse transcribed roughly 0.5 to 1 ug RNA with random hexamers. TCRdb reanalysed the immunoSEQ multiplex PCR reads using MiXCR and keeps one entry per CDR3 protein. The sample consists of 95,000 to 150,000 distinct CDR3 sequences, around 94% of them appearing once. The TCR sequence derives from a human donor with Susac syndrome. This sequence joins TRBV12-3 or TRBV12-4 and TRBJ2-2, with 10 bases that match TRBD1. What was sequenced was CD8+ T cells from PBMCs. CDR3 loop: CASSPGTGDRTGELFF. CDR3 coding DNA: TGTGCCAGCAGTCCTGGGACAGGGGACCGCACCGGGGAGCTGTTTTTT.